Each of the 8 T cell receptor beta chains below was sequenced from the same sample in a study of blood T cell repertoires in COVID-19. Clones were read by immunoSEQ multiplex PCR, and TCRdb kept only the in-frame ones, dropping some. This table has some 350,000 clones, approximately 90% appearing once. Sequencing used PBMCs or T cells enriched from blood (not recorded which). These receptors were taken from a man aged 18 to 35 who had recovered from COVID-19.

This clone was detected many times. The gene calls are TRBV7-3 and TRBJ2-2, with D perhaps TRBD2 (5 bases). The CDR3 sequence is 15 residues long. V lost 2 bases, J lost 6 bases, and 13 bases lay in between. Germline CDR1 reads SGHTA; CDR2 reads FQGTGA. CDR3 sequence reads: CASSLRAGSAGELFF. Written as DNA, the CDR3 is TGTGCCAGCAGCTTACGGGCGGGTAGCGCCGGGGAGCTGTTTTTT.

J is TRBJ2-7 and V is TRBV27; D unresolved. V was shortened by 6 bases and J by 6 bases, with 9 bases between the two germline ends. The germline V gene encodes CDR1 MNHEY and CDR2 SMNVEV (reference sequence). The CDR3 is made up of 11 amino acids. The CDR3 sequence: CASRSVGEQYF. The CDR3 region has the DNA TGTGCCAGCAGATCGGTCGGCGAGCAGTACTTC.

This clone was observed a single time. V gene TRBV4-1 combines with J gene TRBJ1-6, with D hard to call. The CDR3 extends over 14 amino acids. The V end was cut by 4 bases, the J end by 8 bases, with 12 bases between. The germline V gene encodes CDR1 MGHRA and CDR2 YSYEKL. The CDR3 nucleotides read TGCGCCAGCAGCCCCTCCGGGAGGGATTCACCCCTCCACTTT. It translates to CASSPSGRDSPLHF.

The V call is TRBV5-1, the J call TRBJ2-5; 9 nucleotides align to TRBD2. Germline V lookup: CDR1 SGHRS, CDR2 YFSETQ. The V and J ends lost 0 bases and 3 bases, in that order; junction bases with no gene match: 6. This CDR3 has 16 residues. CDR3 nucleotides: TGCGCCAGCAGCTTGGGTCCTAGCGGGATTGAAGAGACCCAGTACTTC. Translating it yields CASSLGPSGIEETQYF.

The rearrangement uses TRBV5-3 and TRBJ2-1; 9 nucleotides match TRBD2. TRBV5-3 is labeled an ORF, and its function is uncertain. The V segment lost 2 bases and the J segment 3 bases; nucleotides outside the gene matches: 15. The CDR3 consists of 19 residues. The CDR3 nucleotides read TGTGCCAGAAGCTTTAATGATCGTCTAGCGGGGCATCGCTACAATGAGCAGTTCTTC. Its translation: CARSFNDRLAGHRYNEQFF.

The chain has TRBV6-5 and TRBJ1-1; D might be TRBD1 (6 bases). The CDR3 has 14 residues. The V gene's germline CDR1 is MNHEY and CDR2 SVGAGI. Trimming removed 5 bases from V and 6 bases from J, with 16 bases in between. CDR3 region: CASSTYRVTAEAFF. DNA of the CDR3: TGTGCCAGCAGTACCTACAGGGTAACCGCTGAAGCTTTCTTT.

The V and J genes are TRBV2 and TRBJ2-2; TRBD1 matches at 7 bases. The ends lost 6 bases at V and 4 bases at J; junction bases unmatched: 8. Per the germline V gene, CDR1 is SNHLY and CDR2 is FYNNEI. The CDR3 is 15 residues long. Written as DNA, the CDR3 is TGTGCCAGCAGGTTCACAGGGGCCATCACCGGGGAGCTGTTTTTT. This translates into CASRFTGAITGELFF.

The chain recombines TRBV29-1 with TRBJ1-2, with D maybe TRBD1 (6 bases). The germline V gene encodes CDR1 SQVTM and CDR2 ANQGSEA. Trimming pared 4 bases from V and 7 bases from J, leaving 10 bases between. This CDR3 has 11 amino acids. In DNA form, the CDR3 reads TGCAGCGTTGCACAGGGCTCTGGCTACACCTTC. It encodes CSVAQGSGYTF.